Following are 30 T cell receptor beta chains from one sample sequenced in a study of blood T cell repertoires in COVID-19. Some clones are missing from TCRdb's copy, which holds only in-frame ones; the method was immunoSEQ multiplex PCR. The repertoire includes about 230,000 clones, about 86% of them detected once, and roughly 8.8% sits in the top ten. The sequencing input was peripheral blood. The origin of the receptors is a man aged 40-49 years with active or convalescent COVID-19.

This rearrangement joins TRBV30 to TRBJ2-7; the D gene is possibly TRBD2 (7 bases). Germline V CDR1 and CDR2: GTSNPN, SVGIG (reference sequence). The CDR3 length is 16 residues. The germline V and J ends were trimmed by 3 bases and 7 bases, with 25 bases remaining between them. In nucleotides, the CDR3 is TGTGCCTGGAGAGGCCGGGGGGCCCCTTCCTCTCGGGAGCAGTACTTC. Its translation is CAWRGRGAPSSREQYF.

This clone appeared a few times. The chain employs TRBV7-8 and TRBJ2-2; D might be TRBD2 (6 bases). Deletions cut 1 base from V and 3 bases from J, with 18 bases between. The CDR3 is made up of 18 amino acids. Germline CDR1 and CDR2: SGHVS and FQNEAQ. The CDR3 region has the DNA TGTGCCAGCAGCTTAGGGGTGAGGGCGGGAAAGCACACCGGGGAGCTGTTTTTT. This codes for CASSLGVRAGKHTGELFF. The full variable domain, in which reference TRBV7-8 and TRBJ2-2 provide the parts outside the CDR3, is GAGVSQSPRYKVAKRGQDVALRCDPISGHVSLFWYQQALGQGPEFLTYFQNEAQLDKSGLPSDRFFAERPEGSVSTLKIQRTQQEDSAVYLCASSLGVRAGKHTGELFFGEGSRLTVL.

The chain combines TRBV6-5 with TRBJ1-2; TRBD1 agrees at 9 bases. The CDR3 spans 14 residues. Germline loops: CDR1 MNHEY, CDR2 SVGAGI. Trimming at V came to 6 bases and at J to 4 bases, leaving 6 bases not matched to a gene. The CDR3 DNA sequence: TGTGCCAGCAGATCCCGACAGGGGGTCTATGGCTACACCTTC. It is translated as CASRSRQGVYGYTF.

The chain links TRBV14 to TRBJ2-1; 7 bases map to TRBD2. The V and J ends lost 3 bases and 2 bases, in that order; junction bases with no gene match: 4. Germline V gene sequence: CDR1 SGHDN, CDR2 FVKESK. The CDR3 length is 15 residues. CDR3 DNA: TGTGCCAGCAGCCACAAAGCGGGGACCTACAATGAGCAGTTCTTC. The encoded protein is CASSHKAGTYNEQFF. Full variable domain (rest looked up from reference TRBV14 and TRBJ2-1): EAGVTQFPSHSVIEKGQTVTLRCDPISGHDNLYWYRRVMGKEIKFLLHFVKESKQDESGMPNNRFLAERTGGTYSTLKVQPAELEDSGVYFCASSHKAGTYNEQFFGPGTRLTVL.

CDR3 protein: CASSRRPDRVNSPLHF. In DNA, the CDR3 is TGTGCCAGCAGTAGAAGACCGGACAGGGTGAATTCACCCCTCCACTTT. V usage is TRBV6-2 or TRBV6-3 and J usage is TRBJ1-6; 8 positions match TRBD1. The V gene end was trimmed by 5 bases and the J gene end by 7 bases; junction bases not matched to a gene: 10. Germline CDR1 reads MNHEY; CDR2 reads SVGEGT. CDR3 length equals 16 residues.

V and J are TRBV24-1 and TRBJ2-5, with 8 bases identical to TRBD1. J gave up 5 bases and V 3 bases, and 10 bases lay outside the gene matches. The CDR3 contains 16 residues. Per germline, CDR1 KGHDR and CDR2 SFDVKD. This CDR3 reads CATSDPGQGVWETQYF. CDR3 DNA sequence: TGTGCCACCAGTGATCCCGGACAGGGAGTATGGGAGACCCAGTACTTC.

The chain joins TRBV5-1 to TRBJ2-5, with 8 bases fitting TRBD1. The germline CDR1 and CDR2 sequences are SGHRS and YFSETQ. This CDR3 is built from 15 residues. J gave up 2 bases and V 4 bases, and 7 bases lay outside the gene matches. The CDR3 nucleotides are TGCGCCAGCAGCCTACGGGACAGGAGACAAGAGACCCAGTACTTC. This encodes CASSLRDRRQETQYF.

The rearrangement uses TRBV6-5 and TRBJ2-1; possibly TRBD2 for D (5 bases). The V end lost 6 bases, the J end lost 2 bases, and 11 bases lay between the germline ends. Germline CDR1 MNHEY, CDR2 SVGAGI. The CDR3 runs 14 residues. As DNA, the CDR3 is TGTGCCAGCAGCGGGAAAAACCCCTACAATGAGCAGTTCTTC. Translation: CASSGKNPYNEQFF.

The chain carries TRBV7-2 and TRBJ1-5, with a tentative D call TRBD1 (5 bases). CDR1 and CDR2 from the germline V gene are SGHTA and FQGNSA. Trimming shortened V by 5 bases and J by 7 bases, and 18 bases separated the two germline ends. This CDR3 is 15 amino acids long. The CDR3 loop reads CASSPHEGVWQPQHF. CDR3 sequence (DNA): TGTGCCAGCAGCCCGCATGAAGGGGTGTGGCAGCCCCAGCATTTT.

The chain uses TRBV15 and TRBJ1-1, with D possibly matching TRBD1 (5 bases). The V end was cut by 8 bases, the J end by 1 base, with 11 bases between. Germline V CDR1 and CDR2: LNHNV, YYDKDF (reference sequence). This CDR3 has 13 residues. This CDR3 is CATDRGKNTEAFF. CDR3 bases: TGTGCCACCGACCGGGGGAAGAACACTGAAGCTTTCTTT.

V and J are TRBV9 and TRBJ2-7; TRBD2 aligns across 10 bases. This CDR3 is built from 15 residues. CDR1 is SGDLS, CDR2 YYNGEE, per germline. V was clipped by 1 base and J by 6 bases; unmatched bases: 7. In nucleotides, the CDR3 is TGTGCCAGCAGCGTATCAGCGGGAGGGCCCGTCGAGCAGTACTTC. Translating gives CASSVSAGGPVEQYF.

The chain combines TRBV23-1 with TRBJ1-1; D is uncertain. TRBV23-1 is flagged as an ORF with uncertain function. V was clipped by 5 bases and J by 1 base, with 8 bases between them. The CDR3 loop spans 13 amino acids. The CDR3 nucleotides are TGCGCCAGCAGTTACCGACAGAACACTGAAGCTTTCTTT. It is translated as CASSYRQNTEAFF.

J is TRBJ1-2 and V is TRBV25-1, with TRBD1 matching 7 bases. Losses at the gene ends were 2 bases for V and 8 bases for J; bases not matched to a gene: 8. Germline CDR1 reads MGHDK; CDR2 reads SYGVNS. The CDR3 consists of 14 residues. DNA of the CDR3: TGTGCCAGCAGTGAAATAAGACAGGGCTCCGGCTACACCTTC. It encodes CASSEIRQGSGYTF.

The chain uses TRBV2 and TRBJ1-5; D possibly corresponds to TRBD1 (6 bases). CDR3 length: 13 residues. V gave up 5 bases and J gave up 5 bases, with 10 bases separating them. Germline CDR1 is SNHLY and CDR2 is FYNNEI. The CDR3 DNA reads TGTGCCAGCAGTCCCCAGGGGTATCAGCCCCAGCATTTT. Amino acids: CASSPQGYQPQHF.

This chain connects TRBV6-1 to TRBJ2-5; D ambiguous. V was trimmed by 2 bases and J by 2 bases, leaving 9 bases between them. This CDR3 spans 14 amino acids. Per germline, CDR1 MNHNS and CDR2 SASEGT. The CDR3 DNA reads TGTGCCAGCAGTGAATCCCCCGCGCAAGAGACCCAGTACTTC. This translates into CASSESPAQETQYF.

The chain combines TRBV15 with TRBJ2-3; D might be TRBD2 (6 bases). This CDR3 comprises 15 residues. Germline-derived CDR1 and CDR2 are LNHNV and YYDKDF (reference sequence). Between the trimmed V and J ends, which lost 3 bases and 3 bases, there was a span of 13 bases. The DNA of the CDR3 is TGTGCCACCAGCAGCCGACGGGCGGGGACAGATACGCAGTATTTT. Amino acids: CATSSRRAGTDTQYF. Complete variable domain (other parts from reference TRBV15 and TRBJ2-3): DAMVIQNPRYQVTQFGKPVTLSCSQTLNHNVMYWYQQKSSQAPKLLFHYYDKDFNNEADTPDNFQSRRPNTSFCFLDIRSPGLGDTAMYLCATSSRRAGTDTQYFGPGTRLTVL.

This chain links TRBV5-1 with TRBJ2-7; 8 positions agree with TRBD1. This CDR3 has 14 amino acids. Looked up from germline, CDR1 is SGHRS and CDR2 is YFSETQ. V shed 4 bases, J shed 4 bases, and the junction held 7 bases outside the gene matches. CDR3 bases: TGCGCCAGCAGCCTCCAGGGGGCCGGGTACGAGCAGTACTTC. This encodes CASSLQGAGYEQYF.

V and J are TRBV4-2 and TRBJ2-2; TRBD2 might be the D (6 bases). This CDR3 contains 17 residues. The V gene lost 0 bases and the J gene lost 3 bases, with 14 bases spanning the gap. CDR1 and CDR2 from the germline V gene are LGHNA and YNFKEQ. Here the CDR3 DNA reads TGTGCCAGCAGCCAAGATCCGGCTAGCGTCTACACCGGGGAGCTGTTTTTT. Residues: CASSQDPASVYTGELFF.

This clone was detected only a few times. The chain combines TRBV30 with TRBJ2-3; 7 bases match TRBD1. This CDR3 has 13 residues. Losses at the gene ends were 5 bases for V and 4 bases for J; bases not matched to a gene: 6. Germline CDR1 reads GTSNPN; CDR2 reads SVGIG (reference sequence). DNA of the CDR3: TGTGCCTGGGCCCCACAGGGGCCAGATACGCAGTATTTT. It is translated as CAWAPQGPDTQYF.

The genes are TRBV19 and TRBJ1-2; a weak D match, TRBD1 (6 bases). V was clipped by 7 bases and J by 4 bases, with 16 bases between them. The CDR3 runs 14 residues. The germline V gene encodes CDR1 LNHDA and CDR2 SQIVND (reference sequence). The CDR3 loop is CASNGETGTYGYTF. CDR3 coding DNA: TGTGCCAGTAATGGAGAGACAGGCACCTATGGCTACACCTTC.

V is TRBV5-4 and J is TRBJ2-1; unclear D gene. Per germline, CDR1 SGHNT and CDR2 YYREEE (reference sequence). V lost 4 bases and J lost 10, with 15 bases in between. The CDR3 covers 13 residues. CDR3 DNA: TGTGCCAGCAGCAAGACTGGAGAGGTAGAGCAGTTCTTC. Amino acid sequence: CASSKTGEVEQFF. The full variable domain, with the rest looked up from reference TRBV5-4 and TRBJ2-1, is ETGVTQSPTHLIKTRGQQVTLRCSSQSGHNTVSWYQQALGQGPQFIFQYYREEENGRGNFPPRFSGLQFPNYSSELNVNALELDDSALYLCASSKTGEVEQFFGPGTRLTVL.

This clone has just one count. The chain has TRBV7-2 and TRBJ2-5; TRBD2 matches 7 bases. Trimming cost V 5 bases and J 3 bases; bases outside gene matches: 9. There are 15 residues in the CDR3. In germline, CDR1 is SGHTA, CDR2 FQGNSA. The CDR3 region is CASSPPGLEEETQYF. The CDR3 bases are TGTGCCAGCAGCCCCCCCGGACTAGAGGAAGAGACCCAGTACTTC.

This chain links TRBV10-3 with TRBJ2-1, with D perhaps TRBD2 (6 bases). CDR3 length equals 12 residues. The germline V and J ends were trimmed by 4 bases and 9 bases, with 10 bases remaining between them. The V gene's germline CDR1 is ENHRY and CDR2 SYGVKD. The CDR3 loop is CAISVGGIEQFF. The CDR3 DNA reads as TGTGCCATCAGTGTGGGAGGAATTGAGCAGTTCTTC.

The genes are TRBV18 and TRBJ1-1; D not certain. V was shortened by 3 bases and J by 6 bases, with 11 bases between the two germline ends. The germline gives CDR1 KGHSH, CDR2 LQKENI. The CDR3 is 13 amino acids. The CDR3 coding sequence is TGTGCCAGCTCACCGGCGGGTGAGGCTGAAGCTTTCTTT. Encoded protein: CASSPAGEAEAFF.

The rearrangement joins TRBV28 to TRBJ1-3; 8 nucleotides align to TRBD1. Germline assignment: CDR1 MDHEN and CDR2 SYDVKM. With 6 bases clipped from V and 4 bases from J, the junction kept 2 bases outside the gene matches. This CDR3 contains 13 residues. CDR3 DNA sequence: TGTGCCAGCAGGACAGGGGCAGGAAACACCATATATTTT. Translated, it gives CASRTGAGNTIYF.

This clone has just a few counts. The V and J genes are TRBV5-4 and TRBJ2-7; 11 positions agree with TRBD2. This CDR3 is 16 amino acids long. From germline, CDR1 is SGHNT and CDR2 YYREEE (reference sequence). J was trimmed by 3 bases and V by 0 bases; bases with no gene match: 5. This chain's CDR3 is CASSLGGTSGLYEQYF. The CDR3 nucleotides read TGTGCCAGCAGCTTGGGAGGGACTAGCGGACTCTACGAGCAGTACTTC.

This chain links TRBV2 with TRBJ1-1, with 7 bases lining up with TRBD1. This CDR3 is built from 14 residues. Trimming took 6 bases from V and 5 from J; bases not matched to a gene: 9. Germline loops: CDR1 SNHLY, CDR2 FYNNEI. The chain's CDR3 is CASRETGAWTEAFF. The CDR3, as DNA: TGTGCCAGCAGGGAAACAGGGGCGTGGACTGAAGCTTTCTTT.

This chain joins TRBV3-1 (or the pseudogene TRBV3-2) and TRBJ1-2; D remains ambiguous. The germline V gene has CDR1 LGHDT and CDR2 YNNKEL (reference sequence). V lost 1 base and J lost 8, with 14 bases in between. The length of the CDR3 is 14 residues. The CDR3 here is CASSQVMSAPGYTF. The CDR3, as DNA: TGTGCCAGCAGCCAAGTTATGAGCGCGCCCGGCTACACCTTC.

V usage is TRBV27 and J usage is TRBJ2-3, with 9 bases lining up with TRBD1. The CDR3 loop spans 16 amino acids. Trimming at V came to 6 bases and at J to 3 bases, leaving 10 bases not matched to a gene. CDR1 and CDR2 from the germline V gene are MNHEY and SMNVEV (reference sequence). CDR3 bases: TGTGCCAGCAGCGCCTCTGGGACAGGGTTTACAGATACGCAGTATTTT. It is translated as CASSASGTGFTDTQYF.

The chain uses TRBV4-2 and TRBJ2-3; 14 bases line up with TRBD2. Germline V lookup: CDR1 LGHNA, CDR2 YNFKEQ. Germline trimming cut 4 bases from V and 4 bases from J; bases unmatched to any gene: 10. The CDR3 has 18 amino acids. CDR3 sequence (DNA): TGTGCCAGCAGCCCTAAATCGGGACTAGCGGGGGTATCAGATACGCAGTATTTT. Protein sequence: CASSPKSGLAGVSDTQYF.